This passage covers 7 T cell receptor beta chains from one sample sequenced in a study of blood T cell repertoires in COVID-19. The protocol was immunoSEQ multiplex PCR, while the TCRdb copy is restricted to in-frame clones and leaves out a portion. The sample has more than 300,000 clones; around 87% are singletons. Input material: peripheral blood. The source of these receptors is a woman aged 25 to 39 with COVID-19, enrolled during active disease.

This clone appeared a few times. V gene TRBV9 combines with J gene TRBJ2-7; D is perhaps TRBD2 (6 bases). Germline V gene data show CDR1 as SGDLS and CDR2 as YYNGEE. The V end was cut by 0 bases, the J end by 2 bases, with 12 bases between. The CDR3 is 15 residues long. The CDR3 bases are TGTGCCAGCAGCGTAGACCCTGGAGGGACCTACGAGCAGTACTTC. This sequence encodes CASSVDPGGTYEQYF. The full variable domain, with the rest looked up from reference TRBV9 and TRBJ2-7, is DSGVTQTPKHLITATGQRVTLRCSPRSGDLSVYWYQQSLDQGLQFLIQYYNGEERAKGNILERFSAQQFPDLHSELNLSSLELGDSALYFCASSVDPGGTYEQYFGPGTRLTVT.

The V and J genes are TRBV7-3 and TRBJ2-2; 7 bases line up with TRBD2. The junction had 4 bases not matched to a gene; V was cut back by 4 bases and J by 8 bases. The germline V gene encodes CDR1 SGHTA and CDR2 FQGTGA. The CDR3 sequence is 13 residues long. CDR3 DNA sequence: TGTGCCAGCAGCTCAAGGGAGGGAGGGGAGCTGTTTTTT. This codes for CASSSREGGELFF.

This CDR3 is CASSLTGVSPLHF. The DNA of the CDR3 is TGTGCCAGCAGCCTGACAGGGGTTTCACCCCTCCACTTT. This chain connects TRBV5-4 to TRBJ1-6; 8 bases are a match to TRBD1. J gave up 9 bases and V 4 bases, and 3 bases lay outside the gene matches. Germline lookup yields CDR1 SGHNT and CDR2 YYREEE (reference sequence). The CDR3 loop spans 13 amino acids. Filled out from reference TRBV5-4 and TRBJ1-6, the complete variable domain reads ETGVTQSPTHLIKTRGQQVTLRCSSQSGHNTVSWYQQALGQGPQFIFQYYREEENGRGNFPPRFSGLQFPNYSSELNVNALELDDSALYLCASSLTGVSPLHFGNGTRLTVT.

The V call is TRBV19, the J call TRBJ2-7, with TRBD1 as a possible D gene (5 bases). Trimming took off 5 bases at V and 1 base at J, with 9 bases between the two ends. Germline values: CDR1 LNHDA, CDR2 SQIVND (reference sequence). This CDR3 contains 13 residues. The CDR3 coding sequence is TGTGCCAGTAGTCCGGACATTTCCTACGAGCAGTACTTC. Its protein is CASSPDISYEQYF.

CDR3 loop: CASRGLAGEAQYF. For the CDR3, the DNA is TGTGCCAGCAGAGGACTAGCAGGGGAGGCCCAGTACTTC. The chain uses TRBV27 and TRBJ2-5; TRBD2 aligns across 8 bases. From germline, CDR1 is MNHEY and CDR2 SMNVEV (reference sequence). The ends lost 6 bases at V and 9 bases at J; junction bases unmatched: 9. The CDR3 has 13 amino acids.

This chain uses TRBV5-1 with TRBJ2-3, with 10 positions matching TRBD1. Germline CDR1 SGHRS, CDR2 YFSETQ. The CDR3 length is 16 residues. V lost 4 bases to trimming and J lost 3 bases; unmatched junction nucleotides: 8. CDR3 in amino acids: CASSLEGTGATDTQYF. Here the CDR3 DNA reads TGCGCCAGCAGCCTGGAGGGGACAGGGGCTACAGATACGCAGTATTTT. Drawing the rest from reference TRBV5-1 and TRBJ2-3, the complete variable domain is KAGVTQTPRYLIKTRGQQVTLSCSPISGHRSVSWYQQTPGQGLQFLFEYFSETQRNKGNFPGRFSGRQFSNSRSEMNVSTLELGDSALYLCASSLEGTGATDTQYFGPGTRLTVL.

This clone was detected once. This sequence joins TRBV4-1 and TRBJ1-3, with no clear D. Germline-derived CDR1 and CDR2 are MGHRA and YSYEKL. This CDR3 is 13 amino acids long. Trimming pared 1 base from V and 4 bases from J, leaving 5 bases between. The CDR3 protein is CASSQAQGNTIYF. For the CDR3, the DNA is TGCGCCAGCAGCCAAGCACAGGGAAACACCATATATTTT.